A selection of T cell receptor beta chains follows, all from one sample in a study of shared clonotypes between healthy human individuals. Repertoires were generated with immunoSEQ multiplex PCR, while TCRdb's copy carries only in-frame clones and drops some. Counted here are hundreds of thousands of clones, approximately 92% occurring once; the ten biggest clones make up around 24%. Sequenced: naive CD8+ T cells sorted from blood. These receptors were collected from a man in his thirties or forties in good health. Each CDR3 is given with its conserved first and last residue. Each record gives: J gene, V gene, clone size, D gene, CDR3 protein, CDR3 DNA. The D gene is left open where the match is weak. Clone size is shown for a subset of rows, as once, few, many or a class of expanded clone.

TRBJ1-4	TRBV9	.	.	CASSPHREALNEKLFF	TGTGCCAGCAGCCCACACAGGGAGGCCCTTAATGAAAAACTGTTTTTT
TRBJ1-1	TRBV5-4	.	.	CGVESGNTEAFF	TGTGGTGTGGAGTCCGGGAACACTGAAGCTTTCTTT
TRBJ2-5	TRBV7-9	.	TRBD2	CASRGSGTHQETQYF	TGTGCCAGCCGGGGTAGCGGGACGCACCAAGAGACCCAGTACTTC
TRBJ2-1	TRBV7-3	.	.	CASSSSGTLNEQFF	TGTGCCAGCAGCTCTTCCGGGACTTTAAATGAGCAGTTCTTC
TRBJ2-7	TRBV29-1	.	.	CSVAKGTSRSSYEQYF	TGCAGCGTTGCAAAAGGAACGTCAAGGAGCTCCTACGAGCAGTACTTC
TRBJ2-7	TRBV5-1	.	.	CASSPGREQYF	TGCGCCAGCAGCCCAGGGCGGGAGCAGTACTTC
TRBJ2-7	TRBV11-2	.	.	CASSSTVSLLGQYF	TGTGCCAGCAGCTCGACAGTGTCCCTGTTGGGGCAGTACTTC
TRBJ2-5	TRBV10-2	.	.	CASRSSQETQYF	TGCGCCAGCAGATCCAGCCAAGAGACCCAGTACTTC
TRBJ2-7	TRBV5-1	.	.	CASSPRGRRRDYEQYF	TGCGCCAGCAGCCCCCGGGGGCGCAGGAGGGACTACGAGCAGTACTTC
TRBJ2-1	TRBV29-1	.	TRBD1	CSVDGTEDTYNEQFF	TGCAGCGTTGACGGGACAGAGGATACCTACAATGAGCAGTTCTTC
TRBJ2-3	TRBV11-2	.	TRBD2	CASSQGLAGTDTQYF	TGTGCCAGCAGCCAGGGACTAGCGGGCACAGATACGCAGTATTTT
TRBJ2-2	TRBV7-7	.	TRBD2	CATTVLSGSSTGELFF	TGTGCTACGACCGTGTTGAGCGGGAGTTCAACCGGGGAGCTGTTTTTT
TRBJ2-5	TRBV28	.	TRBD1	CASSLGGQVQETQYF	TGTGCCAGCAGTTTGGGGGGACAGGTCCAAGAGACCCAGTACTTC
TRBJ2-7	TRBV19	.	TRBD2	CASSLAGALYEQYF	TGTGCCAGTAGCCTAGCGGGAGCCCTATACGAGCAGTACTTC
TRBJ2-5	TRBV13	.	TRBD1	CASSDDRVERAQYF	TGTGCCAGCAGCGACGACAGGGTGGAAAGGGCCCAGTACTTC
TRBJ1-4	TRBV28	.	TRBD1	CASRDRELWNEKLFF	TGTGCCAGCCGGGACAGGGAACTTTGGAATGAAAAACTGTTTTTT
TRBJ2-1	TRBV11-2	.	.	CASSFDIPSYNEQFF	TGTGCCAGCAGTTTTGACATACCGTCCTACAATGAGCAGTTCTTC
TRBJ2-7	TRBV4-1	.	.	CASSQDPHGRTLSHYEQYF	TGCGCCAGCAGCCAAGATCCCCACGGGAGAACCCTTTCCCACTACGAGCAGTACTTC
TRBJ1-6	TRBV7-9	once	.	CASSDGGFWLNSPLHF	TGTGCCAGCAGCGATGGAGGGTTTTGGCTTAATTCACCCCTCCACTTT
TRBJ2-7	TRBV27	.	TRBD2	CASSLSGSSEQYF	TGTGCCAGCAGCCTAAGCGGGAGCTCCGAGCAGTACTTC
TRBJ2-1	TRBV29-1	.	.	CSVEGSDRSSYNEQFF	TGCAGCGTTGAGGGATCCGACAGGAGCTCCTACAATGAGCAGTTCTTC
TRBJ1-2	TRBV28	few	.	CASSLPDGYTF	TGTGCCAGCAGTTTACCGGACGGCTACACCTTC
TRBJ2-1	TRBV29-1	.	TRBD2	CSAAISGGKQFF	TGCAGCGCTGCAATCTCGGGGGGAAAGCAGTTCTTC
TRBJ1-1	TRBV4-1	.	.	CASSQVGASTEAFF	TGCGCCAGCAGCCAAGTGGGGGCGAGCACTGAAGCTTTCTTT
TRBJ2-7	TRBV19	.	.	CASSGTGPGEQYF	TGTGCCAGTAGCGGCACGGGCCCGGGCGAGCAGTACTTC
TRBJ2-1	TRBV4-3	.	.	CASSQDLQTYNEQFF	TGCGCCAGCAGCCAAGATTTACAGACCTACAATGAGCAGTTCTTC
TRBJ2-1	TRBV29-1	.	TRBD2	CSLVGASGGRNEQFF	TGCAGCCTGGTTGGGGCTAGCGGCGGGCGCAATGAGCAGTTCTTC
TRBJ2-1	TRBV5-6	.	TRBD2	CASSRVAGVAYNEQFF	TGTGCCAGCAGCCGTGTAGCGGGAGTGGCCTACAATGAGCAGTTCTTC
TRBJ2-7	TRBV5-1	once	TRBD2	CASSLEGLAGPEQYF	TGCGCCAGCAGCTTGGAAGGGCTAGCGGGACCCGAGCAGTACTTC
TRBJ2-1	TRBV28	.	TRBD2	CASSLLWEGPVEQFF	TGTGCCAGCAGTTTACTGTGGGAGGGCCCGGTTGAGCAGTTCTTC
TRBJ2-4	TRBV7-8	.	.	CASSLVQGGDIQYF	TGTGCCAGCAGCTTAGTGCAGGGTGGTGACATTCAGTACTTC
TRBJ1-1	TRBV10-3	.	TRBD1	CAISESIIGTGIMGEAFF	TGTGCCATCAGTGAGTCGATAATCGGGACAGGTATAATGGGTGAAGCTTTCTTT
TRBJ2-7	TRBV5-5	.	TRBD1	CASSFGQGPYEQYF	TGTGCCAGCAGCTTCGGACAGGGTCCCTACGAGCAGTACTTC
TRBJ2-1	TRBV19	.	TRBD2	CASSILAGGFNNEQFF	TGTGCCAGTAGTATCTTAGCGGGAGGGTTTAATAATGAGCAGTTCTTC
TRBJ2-1	TRBV9	.	.	CASSVGGSTSYNEQFF	TGTGCCAGCAGCGTTGGGGGGTCCACCTCCTACAATGAGCAGTTCTTC
TRBJ2-7	TRBV27	.	.	CASTWTRGYEQYF	TGTGCCAGCACCTGGACTAGGGGGTACGAGCAGTACTTC
TRBJ1-5	TRBV4-1	.	TRBD1	CASSQEGDSNSNQPQHF	TGCGCCAGCAGCCAAGAAGGGGACAGCAATAGCAATCAGCCCCAGCATTTT
TRBJ2-3	TRBV6-6	.	TRBD1	CASRTNRGRTDTQYF	TGTGCCAGCAGGACCAACAGGGGGCGGACAGATACGCAGTATTTT
TRBJ2-7	TRBV28	.	TRBD1	CASSNLSGQEAYEQYF	TGTGCCAGCAGTAACTTAAGTGGACAGGAGGCCTACGAGCAGTACTTC
TRBJ2-7	TRBV25-1	.	.	CASSRTDTYEQYF	TGTGCCAGCAGTCGGACAGACACCTACGAGCAGTACTTC
TRBJ2-2	TRBV30	once	.	CAWSGGTYSGELFF	TGTGCCTGGAGTGGCGGGACTTACTCCGGGGAGCTGTTTTTT
TRBJ2-1	TRBV6-6	.	.	CASSYTPTGQFF	TGTGCCAGCAGTTATACCCCCACGGGGCAGTTCTTC
TRBJ1-1	TRBV15	.	.	CATSRETLEAFF	TGTGCCACCAGCAGGGAAACATTGGAAGCTTTCTTT
TRBJ2-1	TRBV28	.	.	CASSLRTVSSYNEQFF	TGTGCCAGCAGTTTAAGGACCGTCAGCTCCTACAATGAGCAGTTCTTC
TRBJ2-1	TRBV27	.	TRBD2	CASSLRSGRAYNEQFF	TGTGCCAGCAGTTTACGGAGCGGGAGGGCCTACAATGAGCAGTTCTTC
TRBJ1-5	TRBV6-5	.	.	CASSYGRPGNQPQHF	TGTGCCAGCAGTTACGGCAGGCCTGGTAATCAACCCCAGCATTTT
TRBJ2-5	TRBV7-9	.	.	CASNPQEGEETQYF	TGTGCCAGCAACCCCCAGGAGGGCGAAGAGACCCAGTACTTC
TRBJ2-5	TRBV4-1	.	.	CASSLGIQETQYF	TGCGCCAGCAGCCTCGGGATCCAAGAGACCCAGTACTTC
TRBJ2-1	TRBV15	.	.	CATSDGGLYNEQFF	TGTGCCACCAGCGACGGGGGGCTTTACAATGAGCAGTTCTTC
TRBJ2-1	TRBV19	.	TRBD2	CASSIDSSGRYNEQFF	TGTGCCAGTAGTATAGATAGTAGCGGGCGCTACAATGAGCAGTTCTTC
TRBJ1-2	TRBV19	.	.	CASSIVTANYGYTF	TGTGCCAGTAGTATAGTTACAGCCAACTATGGCTACACCTTC
TRBJ2-5	TRBV11-2	.	TRBD2	CASSLWGTSGETQYF	TGTGCCAGCAGCTTATGGGGAACTAGCGGCGAGACCCAGTACTTC
TRBJ2-1	TRBV29-1	.	TRBD1	CSVERDRGNEQFF	TGCAGCGTTGAACGGGACAGGGGCAATGAGCAGTTCTTC
TRBJ2-5	TRBV10-3	.	TRBD2	CAISTGTSGPYQETQYF	TGTGCCATCAGTACCGGGACTAGCGGGCCGTACCAAGAGACCCAGTACTTC
TRBJ2-1	TRBV4-3	.	.	CASSQDQAGYNEQFF	TGCGCCAGCAGCCAAGATCAAGCGGGCTACAATGAGCAGTTCTTC
TRBJ2-3	TRBV6-1	many	TRBD2	CASSGLAGADTQYF	TGTGCCAGCAGTGGACTAGCGGGAGCAGATACGCAGTATTTT
TRBJ1-1	TRBV7-9	.	.	CASRRGEGLAEAFF	TGTGCCAGCAGGAGAGGAGAAGGTCTCGCTGAAGCTTTCTTT
TRBJ2-7	TRBV27	once	TRBD1	CASSLWTGDHEQYF	TGTGCCAGCAGTTTGTGGACAGGGGACCACGAGCAGTACTTC